This T cell receptor beta chain was obtained from a study of shared clonotypes between healthy human individuals. Whole-study findings and limits: Estimated clonotype richness was generally higher in naive than memory subsets. Between a handful of donors, naive CD4 clonotypes were shared at a level of roughly 5.5%.

This CDR3 is built from 13 residues. In germline, CDR1 is MNHNS, CDR2 SASEGT. The V gene lost 7 bases and the J gene lost 0 bases, with 9 bases spanning the gap. Several immunoSEQ plates held equal portions of the genomic DNA taken from each subset. Authors' processing steps: Junction-only sequences produced by ImmunoSEQ had no quality scores, so filtering differed. Method: immunoSEQ multiplex PCR; TCRdb's copy keeps in-frame clones and lacks some. The DNA gave D and trimming, while V, J and clone size come from that table. The table has around 1.5 million clones, under 99% seen once. In this sample, this clone turned up once. The target antigen is unknown.

The chain links TRBV6-1 to TRBJ1-1, with D unclear. The receptor comes from a man aged 25-45 years in good health. The specimen was naive CD4+ T cells sorted from blood. The subset: CD45RA+ positively selected. In DNA, the CDR3 is TGTGCCAGCACCCTAGACCTGAACACTGAAGCTTTCTTT. Translating gives CASTLDLNTEAFF.